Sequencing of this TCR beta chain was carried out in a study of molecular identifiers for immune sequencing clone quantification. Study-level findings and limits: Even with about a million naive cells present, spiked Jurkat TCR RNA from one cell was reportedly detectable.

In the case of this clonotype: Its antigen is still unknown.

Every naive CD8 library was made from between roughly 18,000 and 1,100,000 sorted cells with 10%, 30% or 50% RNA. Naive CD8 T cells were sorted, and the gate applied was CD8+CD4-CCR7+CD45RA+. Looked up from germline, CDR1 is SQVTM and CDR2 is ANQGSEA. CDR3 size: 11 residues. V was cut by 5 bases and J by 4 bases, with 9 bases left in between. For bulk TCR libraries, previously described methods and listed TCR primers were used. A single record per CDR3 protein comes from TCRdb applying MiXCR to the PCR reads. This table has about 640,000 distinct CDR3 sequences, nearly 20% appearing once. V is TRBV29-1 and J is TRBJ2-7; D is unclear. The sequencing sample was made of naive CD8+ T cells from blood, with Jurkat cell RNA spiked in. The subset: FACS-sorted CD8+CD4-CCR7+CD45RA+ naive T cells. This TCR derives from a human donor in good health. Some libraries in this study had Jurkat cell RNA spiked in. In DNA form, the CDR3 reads TGCAGCGTTTATCTAGAATACGAGCAGTACTTC. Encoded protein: CSVYLEYEQYF.